These 7 T cell receptor beta chains were sequenced from one sample in a study of blood T cells in healthy people across ages. PCR was performed a second time for about 7 to 11 cycles using a sample-barcoded 5' primer and a J-beta primer mix. MiXCR, applied by TCRdb to the 5' RACE reads, yields one record per CDR3 protein. The sample carries about 1.5 million distinct CDR3 sequences, around 40% recorded once. Material for sequencing was blood. The receptors stem from a young woman in good health.

Only a few counts were recorded for this clonotype. The chain combines TRBV18 with TRBJ2-3; no clear D gene. The germline CDR1 and CDR2 sequences are KGHSH and LQKENI. Between the trimmed V and J ends, which lost 3 bases and 5 bases, there was a span of 15 bases. CDR3 length: 15 residues. CDR3 nucleotides: TGTGCCAGCTCACCCGCTTCATTGGGTTTAGATACGCAGTATTTT. Encoded protein: CASSPASLGLDTQYF.

The CDR3 nucleotides are TGTGCCAGCAGCCTTATGACTGCGACCAATGAGCAGTACTTC. Translated: CASSLMTATNEQYF. J is TRBJ2-5 and V is TRBV9, with D uncertain. Deletions cut 4 bases from V and 11 bases from J, with 21 bases between. The V gene's germline CDR1 is SGDLS and CDR2 YYNGEE. This CDR3 is 14 amino acids long.

This rearrangement joins TRBV7-2 to TRBJ1-5; D unclear. Germline V gene lookup returns CDR1 SGHTA and CDR2 FQGNSA. V gave up 0 bases and J gave up 9 bases, with 15 bases separating them. The CDR3 consists of 15 residues. Written as DNA, the CDR3 is TGTGCCAGCAGCTTAGCTCCCCTAGCGTGGACGCCCCAGCATTTT. This sequence encodes CASSLAPLAWTPQHF.

This clonotype appeared once. The J gene is TRBJ2-3, the V gene TRBV9, with D hard to call. Trimming stripped 0 bases from V and 5 bases from J, with 10 bases between. The CDR3 covers 14 residues. Per the germline V gene, CDR1 is SGDLS and CDR2 is YYNGEE. The DNA for the CDR3 is TGTGCCAGCAGCGTAGACGAACTGGGAGATACGCAGTATTTT. Translated: CASSVDELGDTQYF.

This sequence joins TRBV20-1 and TRBJ2-2; D is uncertain. The CDR3 is 16 residues long. The germline V and J ends were trimmed by 0 bases and 0 bases, with 11 bases remaining between them. Germline lookup yields CDR1 DFQATT and CDR2 SNEGSKA (reference sequence). The CDR3 sequence: CSARDVDAANTGELFF. The DNA for the CDR3 is TGCAGTGCTAGAGACGTGGACGCCGCGAACACCGGGGAGCTGTTTTTT.

V gene TRBV15 combines with J gene TRBJ2-4; 7 positions agree with TRBD2. V shed 3 bases and J 1 base; nucleotides not matched to a gene: 0. Germline V gene lookup returns CDR1 LNHNV and CDR2 YYDKDF (reference sequence). This CDR3 spans 14 amino acids. The CDR3 region has the DNA TGTGCCACCAGCAGGACTAGCGCCAAAAACATTCAGTACTTC. Its translation is CATSRTSAKNIQYF. Supplemented by reference TRBV15 and TRBJ2-4, the full variable domain reads DAMVIQNPRYQVTQFGKPVTLSCSQTLNHNVMYWYQQKSSQAPKLLFHYYDKDFNNEADTPDNFQSRRPNTSFCFLDIRSPGLGDTAMYLCATSRTSAKNIQYFGAGTRLSVL.

The genes are TRBV25-1 and TRBJ1-6; TRBD1 might be the D (5 bases). The CDR3 covers 15 residues. V was trimmed by 6 bases and J by 1 base, leaving 10 bases between them. Germline loops: CDR1 MGHDK, CDR2 SYGVNS. The CDR3 nucleotides are TGTGCCAGCAGACCGGGGGTGTCCTATAATTCACCCCTCCACTTT. Protein sequence: CASRPGVSYNSPLHF. Drawing the rest from reference TRBV25-1 and TRBJ1-6, the complete variable domain is EADIYQTPRYLVIGTGKKITLECSQTMGHDKMYWYQQDPGMELHLIHYSYGVNSTEKGDLSSESTVSRIRTEHFPLTLESARPSHTSQYLCASRPGVSYNSPLHFGNGTRLTVT.